This entry concerns a single TCR beta chain. Trimming shortened V by 3 bases and J by 2 bases, and 9 bases separated the two germline ends. CDR1 and CDR2 (germline): DFQATT, SNEGSKA (reference sequence). The CDR3 has 13 residues. This entry comes from a study of blood T cell repertoires in COVID-19. Study at large: COVID-19 samples from acute and convalescent phases originated in the United States, Italy and Spain. PBMCs, B-cell-depleted T cells, or T cells were the source of the cDNA or gDNA that made up the material.

In the authors' methods: How many nucleated cells were present was estimated from reference gene primer amplification. The table came from immunoSEQ multiplex PCR; TCRdb's copy has only in-frame clones and leaves some out. V and J calls and clone size are those listed in that table; D and trimming were worked out from the DNA. The profile shows about 110,000 clones, roughly nine tenths of them singletons. The TCR comes from a woman aged 80 or over with acute or convalescent COVID-19. The V gene is TRBV20-1, the J gene TRBJ2-3; a weak D match, TRBD1 (6 bases). Sequencing was performed on peripheral blood. The DNA for the CDR3 is TGCAGTGCTAGTCCAGGGGACACAGATACGCAGTATTTT. Amino acid sequence: CSASPGDTDTQYF.